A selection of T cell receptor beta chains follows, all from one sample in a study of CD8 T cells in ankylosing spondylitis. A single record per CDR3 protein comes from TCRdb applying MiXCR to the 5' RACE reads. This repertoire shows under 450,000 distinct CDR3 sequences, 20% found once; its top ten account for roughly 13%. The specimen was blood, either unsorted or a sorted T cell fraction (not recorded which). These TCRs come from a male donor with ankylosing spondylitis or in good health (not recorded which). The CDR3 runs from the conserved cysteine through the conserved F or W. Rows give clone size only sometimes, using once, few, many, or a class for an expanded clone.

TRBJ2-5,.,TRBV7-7,CASSLHLSQETQYF
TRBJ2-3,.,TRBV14,CASSQYRFDTQYF
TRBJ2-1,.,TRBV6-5,CASSYTMGQGGLFF
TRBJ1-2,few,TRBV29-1,CSVEGDRVGYTF
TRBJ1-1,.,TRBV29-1,CSAGTGGTEAFF
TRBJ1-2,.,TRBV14,CASSQTGAGYTF
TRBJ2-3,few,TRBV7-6,CASSLDPRASTDTQYF
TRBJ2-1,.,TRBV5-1,CASSWLGSEQFF
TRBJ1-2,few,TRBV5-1,CASSLEGVNYGYTF
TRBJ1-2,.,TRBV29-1,CSVEGTGDGYTF
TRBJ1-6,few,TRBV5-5,CASSLEGYSRLLHF
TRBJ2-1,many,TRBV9,CASSPTVGTARLGEQFF
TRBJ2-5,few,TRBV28,CASSLRRVGLQETQYF
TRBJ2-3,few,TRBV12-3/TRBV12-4,CASSYPSGGAGTDTQYF
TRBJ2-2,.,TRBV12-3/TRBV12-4,CASSLWGPGGTGELFF
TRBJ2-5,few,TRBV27,CASSQKPGQQETQYF
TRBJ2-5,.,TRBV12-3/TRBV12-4,CASSLLTDSQETQYF
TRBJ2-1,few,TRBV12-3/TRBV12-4,CASSLGHNSYNEQFF
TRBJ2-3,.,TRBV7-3,CASSDSGSGDTQYF
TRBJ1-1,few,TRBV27,CASSGQGWAEAFF
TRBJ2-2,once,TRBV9,CASSGAGTGITGELFF
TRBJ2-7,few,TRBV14,CASSQALRGGQYEQYF
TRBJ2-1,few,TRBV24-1,CATSEDGASYNEQFF
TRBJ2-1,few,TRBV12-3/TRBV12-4,CASSDLGGRVNEQFF
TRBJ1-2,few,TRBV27,CASRTGGMAGGYTF
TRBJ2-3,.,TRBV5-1,CASSLDGGPRHRTQYF
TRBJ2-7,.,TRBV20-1,CSARVDGGSSYEQYF
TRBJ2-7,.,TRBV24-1,CATSDLRGGVYEQYF
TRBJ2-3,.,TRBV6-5,CASRGGDTQYF
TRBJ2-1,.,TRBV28,CASRATGEVNNEQFF
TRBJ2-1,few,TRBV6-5,CASSYGLAGGIYNEQFF
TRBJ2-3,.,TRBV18,CASSRVVAPTPGTQYF
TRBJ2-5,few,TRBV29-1,CSVSKGETQYF
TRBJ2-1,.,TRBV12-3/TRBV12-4,CASSLADTSAYNEQFF
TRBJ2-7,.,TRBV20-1,CSARDPFYRGIYEQYF
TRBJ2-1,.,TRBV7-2,CASSLAPQGVHNEQFF
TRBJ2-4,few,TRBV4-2,CASSHLGGGDIQYF
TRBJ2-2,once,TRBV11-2,CASSFGGGLTGELFF
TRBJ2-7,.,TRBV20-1,CSARDFRGPQHYEQYF